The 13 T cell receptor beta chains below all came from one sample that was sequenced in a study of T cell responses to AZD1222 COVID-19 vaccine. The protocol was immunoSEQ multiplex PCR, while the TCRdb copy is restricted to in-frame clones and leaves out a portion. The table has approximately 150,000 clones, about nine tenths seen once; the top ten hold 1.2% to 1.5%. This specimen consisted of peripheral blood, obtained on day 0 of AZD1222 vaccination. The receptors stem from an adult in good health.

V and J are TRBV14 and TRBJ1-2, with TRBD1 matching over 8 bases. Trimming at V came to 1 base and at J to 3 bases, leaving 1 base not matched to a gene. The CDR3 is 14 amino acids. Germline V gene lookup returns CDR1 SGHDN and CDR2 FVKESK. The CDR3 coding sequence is TGTGCCAGCAGCCAAGGACAGGGGCACTATGGCTACACCTTC. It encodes CASSQGQGHYGYTF.

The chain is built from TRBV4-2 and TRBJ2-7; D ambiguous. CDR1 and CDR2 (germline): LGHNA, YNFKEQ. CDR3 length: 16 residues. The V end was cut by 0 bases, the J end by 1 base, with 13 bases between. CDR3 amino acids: CASSQEVLDYSYEQYF. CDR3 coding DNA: TGTGCCAGCAGCCAAGAAGTCCTCGATTATTCCTACGAGCAGTACTTC.

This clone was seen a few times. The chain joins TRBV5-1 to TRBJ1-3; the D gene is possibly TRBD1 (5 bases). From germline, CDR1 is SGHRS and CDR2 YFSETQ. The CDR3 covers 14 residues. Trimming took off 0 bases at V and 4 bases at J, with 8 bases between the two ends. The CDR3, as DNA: TGCGCCAGCAGCTTGGGACAGATCGGAAACACCATATATTTT. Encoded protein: CASSLGQIGNTIYF. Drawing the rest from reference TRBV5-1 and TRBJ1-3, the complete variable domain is KAGVTQTPRYLIKTRGQQVTLSCSPISGHRSVSWYQQTPGQGLQFLFEYFSETQRNKGNFPGRFSGRQFSNSRSEMNVSTLELGDSALYLCASSLGQIGNTIYFGEGSWLTVV.

The CDR3 protein is CASSERGGIGLDQPQHF. The CDR3 DNA reads as TGTGCCAGCAGTGAAAGGGGCGGGATCGGGTTGGATCAGCCCCAGCATTTT. The chain employs TRBV6-1 and TRBJ1-5, with D possibly being TRBD1 (5 bases). Germline CDR1 reads MNHNS; CDR2 reads SASEGT. Trimming took off 2 bases at V and 5 bases at J, with 19 bases between the two ends. The CDR3 covers 17 residues.

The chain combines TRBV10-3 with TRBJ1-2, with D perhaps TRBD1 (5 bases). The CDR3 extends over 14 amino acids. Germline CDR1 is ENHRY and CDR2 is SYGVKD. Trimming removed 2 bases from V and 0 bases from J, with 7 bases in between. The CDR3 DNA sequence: TGTGCCATCAGTGAGGGGGGAGCTAACTATGGCTACACCTTC. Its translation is CAISEGGANYGYTF.

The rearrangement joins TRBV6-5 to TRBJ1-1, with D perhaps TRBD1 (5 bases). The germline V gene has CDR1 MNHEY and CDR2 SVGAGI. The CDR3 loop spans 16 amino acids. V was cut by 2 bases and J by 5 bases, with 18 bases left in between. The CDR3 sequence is CASSYRAGAGGTEAFF. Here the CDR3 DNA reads TGTGCCAGCAGTTACAGGGCAGGAGCCGGGGGGACTGAAGCTTTCTTT.

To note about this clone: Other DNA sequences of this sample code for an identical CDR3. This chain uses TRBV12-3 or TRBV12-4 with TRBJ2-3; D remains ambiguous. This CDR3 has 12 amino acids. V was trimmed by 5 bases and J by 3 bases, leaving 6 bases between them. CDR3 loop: CASSRSTDTQYF. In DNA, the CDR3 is TGTGCCAGCAGTCGCAGTACAGATACGCAGTATTTT.

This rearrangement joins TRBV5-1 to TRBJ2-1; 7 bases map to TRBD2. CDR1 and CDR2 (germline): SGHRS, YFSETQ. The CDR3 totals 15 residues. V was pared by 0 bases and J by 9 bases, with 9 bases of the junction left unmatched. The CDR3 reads CASSLEGGGVGEQFF. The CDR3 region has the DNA TGCGCCAGCAGCTTGGAGGGCGGGGGAGTGGGTGAGCAGTTCTTC.

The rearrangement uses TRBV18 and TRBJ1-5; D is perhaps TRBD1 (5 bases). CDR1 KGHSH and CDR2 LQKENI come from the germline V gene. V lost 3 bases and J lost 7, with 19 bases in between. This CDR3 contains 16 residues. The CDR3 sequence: CASSPLPGGDGQPQHF. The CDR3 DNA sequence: TGTGCCAGCTCACCCCTGCCTGGGGGTGACGGCCAGCCCCAGCATTTT.

The CDR3 DNA follows: TGTGCCAGCAGCTTTGACAGGCATGGCTACACCTTC. Translation: CASSFDRHGYTF. The chain is built from TRBV5-6 and TRBJ1-2; possible D gene TRBD1, 6 bases. The CDR3 is made up of 12 amino acids. The germline V gene has CDR1 SGHDT and CDR2 YYEEEE. Deletions cut 2 bases from V and 6 bases from J, with 8 bases between.

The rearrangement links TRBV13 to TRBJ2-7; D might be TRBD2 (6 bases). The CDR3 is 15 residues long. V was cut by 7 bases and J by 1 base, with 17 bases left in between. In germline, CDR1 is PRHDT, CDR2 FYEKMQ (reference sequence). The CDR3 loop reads CASNLAAANSYEQYF. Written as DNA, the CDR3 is TGTGCCAGCAATTTAGCGGCTGCCAATTCCTACGAGCAGTACTTC.

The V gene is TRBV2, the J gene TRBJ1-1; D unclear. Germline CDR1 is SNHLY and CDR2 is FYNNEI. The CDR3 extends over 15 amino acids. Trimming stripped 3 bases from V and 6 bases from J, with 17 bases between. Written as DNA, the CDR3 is TGTGCCAGCAGTGAGAGGCAATTTTCAAGGGCTGAAGCTTTCTTT. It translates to CASSERQFSRAEAFF.

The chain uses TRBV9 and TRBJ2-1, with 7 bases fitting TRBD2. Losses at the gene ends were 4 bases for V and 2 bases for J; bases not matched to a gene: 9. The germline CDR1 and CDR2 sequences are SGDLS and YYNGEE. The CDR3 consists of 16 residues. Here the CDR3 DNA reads TGTGCCAGCAGCCCAGGTGGGGCGGGAGCCTACAATGAGCAGTTCTTC. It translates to CASSPGGAGAYNEQFF.